The T cell receptor (beta chain) described here comes from a study of blood T cells in healthy people across ages. Study overall: Per every two T cells, about one barcoded beta molecule was captured by template switching. Findings and caveats of the study: Estimates drawn from one million T cells were deemed to understate diversity. With naive T cell percentage, TCR beta diversity showed a strong correlation.

Healthy Caucasian individuals from Russia aged 6 to 90 were enrolled as donors. A sample-barcoded 5' primer and a J-beta primer mix were used in a second PCR of about 7 to 12 cycles. Via MiXCR, TCRdb re-called the 5' RACE reads, giving one row per CDR3 protein. The sample holds about 1.6 million distinct CDR3 sequences, about 31% seen once. CDR3 size: 17 residues. From germline, CDR1 is ENHRY and CDR2 SYGVKD. After removal of 2 bases from V and 6 bases from J, the junction contained 11 bases not matched to a gene. This clonotype was counted ten times or more. The target antigen is unknown. The origin of this receptor is a woman in her 30s in good health. The chain combines TRBV10-3 with TRBJ2-7; 12 bases agree with TRBD1. Specimen: blood. The CDR3 region has the DNA TGTGCCATCAGTGAGACCCGGACGGGACAGGGGGCGTCCGAGCAGTACTTC. Translating gives CAISETRTGQGASEQYF.